The T cell receptor (beta chain) described here comes from a study of naive CD8 T cells in extremely preterm neonates (TCRdb year 2017). The study in broad terms: The study compared the TCRbeta CDR3 repertoires of sorted naive CD8+ T cells among four age groups: extremely preterm neonates, term neonates, young children and adults.

Results the study describes overall, beyond this receptor: A larger fraction of CDR3 nucleotide sequences was shared among preterm neonates (about 2.7%) than among term neonates (0.4%), young children (0.03%) and adults (about 0.01%). Among the limitations the authors pointed out were a small sample size and productive template counts that varied across preterm samples. Compared with the older groups, preterm CDR3s were shorter and closer to germline, carrying fewer N additions and showing less junctional trimming. Prospective longitudinal studies of preterm and term neonates were called for by the authors so that T cell development could be tracked within individuals. Significantly lower iChao1 richness than in all other age groups (p < 0.05) and an even clone distribution were observed in preterm neonates, indicating a less rich repertoire.

The preterm samples were obtained from several extremely preterm deliveries at roughly 22-28 weeks of gestation. The study left out pregnancies involving fetal demise, active maternal HSV infection or known maternal HIV infection. A FACSAria III cell sorter was used to sort live, Annexin V-negative naive CD8+ T cells (CD3+CD8+CD45RA+CCR7+). Each sample yielded between roughly 20,000 and 110,000 sorted naive CD8+ T cells. Mixed venous-arterial cord blood was collected with preassembled standardized sampling kits. Cord blood was held at room temperature, and processing was completed within 4 hours of collection. Ficoll-Paque density gradient centrifugation of diluted blood was used to isolate mononuclear cells. Before sorting, mononuclear cells were cryopreserved in roughly 10% DMSO with 90% FBS and kept in long-term storage at -150 degrees C. Thawed cells were stained with Annexin V and antibodies against CD3, CD8, CCR7 and CD45RA. The DNeasy Blood and Tissue Kit was used to extract genomic DNA from snap-frozen pellets of sorted cells.

Spanning cysteine to phenylalanine, the CDR3 consists of 11 amino acids. Only the CDR3 DNA is retained, 33 bases long and in frame from the first base. From the germline V gene, CDR1 is SNHLY and CDR2 is FYNNEI. V loses 6 bases, J loses 5 bases, and the germline ends lie 8 bases apart. A two-step, bias-controlled multiplex PCR was used to amplify TCRbeta CDR3 regions from genomic DNA. The multiplex PCR included primers specific for each TRBV and TRBJ gene segment. The immunoSEQ Assay was used to generate TCRbeta repertoire data. Concerning the study's data processing: To merge closely related sequences, reads went through filtering and clustering using a relative-frequency ratio and a modified nearest-neighbor algorithm. IMGT annotation was followed for the assignment of V, D and J genes to CDR3 sequences. Template counts were quantified against synthetic TCR CDR3 analog sequences and normalized for PCR amplification bias. Only unique productive sequences, defined as in-frame CDR3 sequences lacking stop codons, were included in the analyses. The immunoSEQ Analyzer software was used to compute clonality, defined as 1 minus Pielou's evenness, and iChao1 richness. JMP was used for statistical testing, with Student's t-test or a non-parametric test applied depending on Shapiro-Wilk normality results. The table was pulled from immuneACCESS by TCRdb, which kept in-frame rearrangements only. Such tables lose some clones; where checked, under half of the loss comes from unresolved V genes, and the rest has no known cause. The V and J calls and clone size were taken over from that table, and D and trimming were inferred from the DNA. The sample table lists about 960 clones, 95% to 98% of them with a count of one. About 2% of the sample is held by the ten biggest clonotypes.

With regard to this clone: Its binding antigen is unknown. Nothing much larger sits one base from this clone, and base qualities are not available.

Recombination joined TRBV2 with TRBJ2-7; the D gene cannot be resolved reliably. The sequenced sample consisted of naive CD8+ T cells from cord blood. This sequence originates from a girl who was born preterm. The DNA reads as follows: TGTGCCAGCAGGAGATCAGACGAGCAGTACTTC. This codes for CASRRSDEQYF.